This passage covers 17 T cell receptor beta chains from one sample sequenced in a study of OX40 agonist ivuxolimab in advanced cancers. Method: immunoSEQ multiplex PCR; TCRdb's copy keeps in-frame clones and lacks some. The sample carries about 100,000 clones, 70% to 90% recorded once. This sample comprised CD4+ or CD8+ T cells sorted from blood, obtained in a trial of the OX40 agonist ivuxolimab. These receptors were collected from an adult with an advanced solid tumor such as melanoma, head and neck, liver or kidney cancer.

The rearrangement links TRBV29-1 to TRBJ2-1, with D perhaps matching TRBD2 (6 bases). Germline V gene data show CDR1 as SQVTM and CDR2 as ANQGSEA. V shed 6 bases and J shed 9 bases, with 18 bases lying between them. The length of the CDR3 is 13 residues. CDR3 sequence: CSVVRRADTEQFF. The DNA of the CDR3 is TGCAGCGTCGTCCGGAGGGCCGACACTGAGCAGTTCTTC.

This chain links TRBV11-1 with TRBJ2-7, with a tentative D call TRBD1 (6 bases). The germline gives CDR1 SGHAT, CDR2 FQDESV (reference sequence). This CDR3 region has 14 residues. V lost 5 bases, J lost 5 bases, and 16 bases lay in between. CDR3 protein: CASSPMGQLNEQYF. The CDR3 nucleotides read TGTGCCAGCAGCCCTATGGGACAACTCAACGAGCAGTACTTC. The full variable domain, with the rest looked up from reference TRBV11-1 and TRBJ2-7, is EAEVAQSPRYKITEKSQAVAFWCDPISGHATLYWYRQILGQGPELLVQFQDESVVDDSQLPKDRFSAERLKGVDSTLKIQPAELGDSAMYLCASSPMGQLNEQYFGPGTRLTVT.

This chain joins TRBV18 and TRBJ2-1, with D perhaps matching TRBD1 or TRBD2 (5 bases each). The CDR3 runs to 15 residues. With 2 bases removed from V and 5 bases from J, the gap between germline ends came to 13 bases. Looked up from germline, CDR1 is KGHSH and CDR2 is LQKENI. CDR3 residues: CASSPGQGEDNEQFF. The CDR3 DNA is TGTGCCAGCTCACCAGGGCAGGGAGAGGACAATGAGCAGTTCTTC.

V and J are TRBV28 and TRBJ2-1, with 9 bases aligning to TRBD1. Per the germline V gene, CDR1 is MDHEN and CDR2 is SYDVKM. The V and J ends lost 6 bases and 4 bases, in that order; junction bases with no gene match: 13. The CDR3 is 17 residues long. This CDR3 is CASSPGTGIPEYNEQFF. For the CDR3, the DNA is TGTGCCAGCAGCCCCGGGACAGGGATTCCAGAATACAATGAGCAGTTCTTC.

The V gene is TRBV5-4, the J gene TRBJ2-7; tentatively, D is TRBD2 (5 bases). The CDR3 runs 13 residues. Germline V gene lookup returns CDR1 SGHNT and CDR2 YYREEE (reference sequence). V dropped 3 bases and J dropped 5 bases, with 12 bases sitting between them. Here the CDR3 reads CASSYASRNEQYF. The CDR3 region has the DNA TGTGCCAGCAGCTACGCTAGCAGGAACGAGCAGTACTTC.

The chain carries TRBV19 and TRBJ1-2, with D perhaps TRBD1 (6 bases). This CDR3 is 12 amino acids long. Per germline, CDR1 LNHDA and CDR2 SQIVND (reference sequence). V lost 7 bases and J lost 8, with 14 bases in between. The DNA of the CDR3 is TGTGCCAGTACGGGGGCATTGCGGGGCTACACCTTC. Translating gives CASTGALRGYTF.

The J gene is TRBJ2-3, the V gene TRBV27, with 10 bases aligning to TRBD2. Germline assignment: CDR1 MNHEY and CDR2 SMNVEV (reference sequence). Trimming at V came to 6 bases and at J to 4 bases, leaving 10 bases not matched to a gene. The CDR3 spans 16 residues. The CDR3 spells CASSHLAAGGADTQYF. The CDR3 DNA reads TGTGCCAGCAGCCACCTCGCAGCGGGAGGGGCAGATACGCAGTATTTT.

A remark on this clone: The junction departs from the called germline gene at one end, perhaps through a read error. The chain's CDR3 is CASSDTGSFRF. CDR3 nucleotide sequence: TGTGCCAGCAGTGACACAGGGTCGTTCCGCTTC. The chain carries TRBV2 and TRBJ2-7; weak D call: TRBD1 (6 bases). CDR3 length equals 11 residues. Germline assignment: CDR1 SNHLY and CDR2 FYNNEI.

The V and J genes are TRBV27 and TRBJ2-7; 8 positions agree with TRBD1. Germline CDR1 reads MNHEY; CDR2 reads SMNVEV (reference sequence). Trimming took 4 bases from V and 3 from J; bases not matched to a gene: 8. The CDR3 has 15 amino acids. This CDR3 is CASSSAGQGLYEQYF. The DNA for the CDR3 is TGTGCCAGCAGTTCAGCCGGACAGGGACTCTACGAGCAGTACTTC.

This clone was found once. CDR3 loop: CASSLGLAQPQHF. The DNA for the CDR3 is TGTGCCAGCAGCTTAGGCTTAGCTCAGCCCCAGCATTTT. The chain has TRBV7-2 and TRBJ1-5; no firm D call. CDR3 length: 13 amino acids. Germline-derived CDR1 and CDR2 are SGHTA and FQGNSA. V was trimmed by 1 base and J by 6 bases, leaving 7 bases between them. Full variable domain (remainder filled in from reference TRBV7-2 and TRBJ1-5): GAGVSQSPSNKVTEKGKDVELRCDPISGHTALYWYRQSLGQGLEFLIYFQGNSAPDKSGLPSDRFSAERTGGSVSTLTIQRTQQEDSAVYLCASSLGLAQPQHFGDGTRLSIL.

This clone has just one count. The V gene is TRBV19, the J gene TRBJ1-3, with D perhaps TRBD1 (5 bases). CDR3 length equals 18 residues. CDR1 is LNHDA and CDR2 is SQIVND in the germline V gene (reference sequence). Deletions cut 4 bases from V and 0 bases from J, with 19 bases between. The CDR3 loop reads CASSREGYRVGSGNTIYF. CDR3 bases: TGTGCCAGTAGTAGAGAGGGGTACCGAGTGGGCTCTGGAAACACCATATATTTT.

This clone was detected only once. The chain is built from TRBV5-4 and TRBJ2-5; D perhaps matches TRBD2 (6 bases). Near its end, the DNA agrees better with TRBJ2-7, so the J call may be wrong. Per the germline V gene, CDR1 is SGHNT and CDR2 is YYREEE (reference sequence). The CDR3 is made up of 16 amino acids. CDR3 DNA sequence: TGTGCCAGCAGCCCCTCAGGCCGGGACTCCTTATACGAGCAGTACTTC. This gives the protein CASSPSGRDSLYEQYF.

For the CDR3, the DNA is TGTGCCAGCAGTGCCAGTCTAGCGGGAGGCTATGGGGAGACCCAGTACTTC. Protein: CASSASLAGGYGETQYF. The chain joins TRBV6-1 to TRBJ2-5; 11 bases align to TRBD2. CDR1 is MNHNS, CDR2 SASEGT, per germline. Trimming removed 4 bases from V and 5 bases from J; junction bases left unmatched: 12. This CDR3 spans 17 amino acids.

This chain connects TRBV27 to TRBJ1-2; the D gene is possibly TRBD1 (5 bases). V shed 6 bases and J shed 4 bases, with 12 bases lying between them. There are 13 residues in the CDR3. Germline V lookup: CDR1 MNHEY, CDR2 SMNVEV (reference sequence). The CDR3: CASSPQGIYGYTF. In nucleotides, the CDR3 is TGTGCCAGCAGCCCCCAGGGTATCTATGGCTACACCTTC.

This clone has a single count. This chain connects TRBV2 to TRBJ1-2; unclear D gene. V lost 2 bases and J 5 bases, leaving 9 bases between the germline ends. The length of the CDR3 is 13 residues. The germline CDR1 and CDR2 sequences are SNHLY and FYNNEI. CDR3 nucleotide sequence: TGTGCCAGCAGTGAAAGGGTCCTTTATGGCTACACCTTC. It encodes CASSERVLYGYTF.

The chain has TRBV27 and TRBJ2-7, with D possibly called TRBD1 or TRBD2 (5 bases each). The CDR3 is made up of 15 amino acids. Germline V CDR1 and CDR2: MNHEY, SMNVEV (reference sequence). V was shortened by 1 base and J by 3 bases, with 13 bases between the two germline ends. Here the CDR3 reads CASSLLGRQHYEQYF. CDR3 DNA sequence: TGTGCCAGCAGTTTATTGGGACGACAGCACTACGAGCAGTACTTC.

J is TRBJ2-6 and V is TRBV19, with 8 nucleotides matching TRBD1. Unmatched junction bases numbered 8, after V lost 8 bases and J lost 2 bases. The CDR3 extends over 16 amino acids. Germline values: CDR1 LNHDA, CDR2 SQIVND (reference sequence). This CDR3 is CASRADRDPGANVLTF. The DNA of the CDR3 is TGTGCCAGTCGTGCGGACAGGGACCCTGGGGCCAACGTCCTGACTTTC.